Each of the 3 T cell receptor beta chains below was sequenced from the same sample in a study of blood T cell repertoires in COVID-19. The protocol was immunoSEQ multiplex PCR, while the TCRdb copy is restricted to in-frame clones and leaves out a portion. The sample consists of around 220,000 clones, around 81% of them appearing once. The sequenced sample was PBMCs or T cells enriched from blood (not recorded which). These receptors were taken from a woman aged 40 to 50 with acute COVID-19.

V gene TRBV7-2 combines with J gene TRBJ1-2; 10 nucleotides agree with TRBD1. The germline CDR1 and CDR2 sequences are SGHTA and FQGNSA. V shed 1 base and J 10 bases; nucleotides not matched to a gene: 12. The CDR3 sequence is 16 residues long. The CDR3 is CASSLDWRPGQGFYTF. CDR3 in DNA: TGTGCCAGCAGCTTAGACTGGAGACCGGGACAGGGGTTCTACACCTTC.

V usage is TRBV10-3 and J usage is TRBJ1-2, with a tentative D call TRBD1 (6 bases). With 11 bases removed from V and 4 bases from J, the gap between germline ends came to 14 bases. This CDR3 spans 12 amino acids. Germline CDR1 reads ENHRY; CDR2 reads SYGVKD. The CDR3: CAYSGDGYGYTF. In DNA form, the CDR3 reads TGTGCCTACTCAGGGGACGGCTATGGCTACACCTTC.

CDR3 protein: CASSLLAGVRDEQFF. The CDR3 nucleotides read TGTGCCAGCAGCCTTCTAGCGGGGGTGCGGGATGAGCAGTTCTTC. The chain has TRBV7-2 and TRBJ2-1; 10 positions match TRBD2. The ends lost 5 bases at V and 8 bases at J; junction bases unmatched: 9. The CDR3 totals 15 residues. Germline assignment: CDR1 SGHTA and CDR2 FQGNSA.